This T cell receptor (beta chain) was identified in a study of T cell repertoires in cytomegalovirus infection. There are a few counts of this clonotype. Antigen specificity is unknown. Trimming left V 2 bases short and J 0 bases short, with 16 bases between. This CDR3 has 17 amino acids. TCRdb re-derived calls from the reads in MiXCR, one entry per CDR3 protein. Among 150,000 or so distinct CDR3 sequences listed, about 20% were seen once. The chain employs TRBV12-3 or TRBV12-4 and TRBJ1-1, with TRBD1 as a possible D gene (5 bases). The specimen was CD8+ T cells from cultured PBMCs, collected from culture after CMV antigen stimulation. The origin of this receptor is a human donor in good health (CMV status not recorded). Some clones in this sample may be carry-over from other donors' samples. CDR3 bases: TGTGCCAGCAGTTTAAAAAAGACGGGACGGATGAACACTGAAGCTTTCTTT. It specifies CASSLKKTGRMNTEAFF.